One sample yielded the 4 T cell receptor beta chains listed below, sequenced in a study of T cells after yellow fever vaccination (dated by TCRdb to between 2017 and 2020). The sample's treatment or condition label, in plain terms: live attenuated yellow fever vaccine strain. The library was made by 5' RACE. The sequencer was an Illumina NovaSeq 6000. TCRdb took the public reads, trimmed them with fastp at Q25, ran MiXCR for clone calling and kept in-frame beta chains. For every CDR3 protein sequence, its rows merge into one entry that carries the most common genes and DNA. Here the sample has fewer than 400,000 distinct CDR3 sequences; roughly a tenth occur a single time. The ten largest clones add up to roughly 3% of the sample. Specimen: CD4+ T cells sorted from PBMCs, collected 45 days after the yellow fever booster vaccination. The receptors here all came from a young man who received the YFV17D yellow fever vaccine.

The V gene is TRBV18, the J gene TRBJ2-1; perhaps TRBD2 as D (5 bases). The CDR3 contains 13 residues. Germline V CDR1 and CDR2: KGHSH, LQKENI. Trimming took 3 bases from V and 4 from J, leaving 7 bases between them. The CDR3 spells CASSPAGYNEQFF. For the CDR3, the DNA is TGTGCCAGCTCACCTGCGGGTTACAATGAGCAGTTCTTC.

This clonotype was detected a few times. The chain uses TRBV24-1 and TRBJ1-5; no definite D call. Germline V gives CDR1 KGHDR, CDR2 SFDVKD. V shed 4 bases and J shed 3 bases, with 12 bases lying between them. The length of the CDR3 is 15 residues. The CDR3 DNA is TGTGCCACCAGTGACCCCCGGGCCACCAATCAGCCCCAGCATTTT. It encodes CATSDPRATNQPQHF.

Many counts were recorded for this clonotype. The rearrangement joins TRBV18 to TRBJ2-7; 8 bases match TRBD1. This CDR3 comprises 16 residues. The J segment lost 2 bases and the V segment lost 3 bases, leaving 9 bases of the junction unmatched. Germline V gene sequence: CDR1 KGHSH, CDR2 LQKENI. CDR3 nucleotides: TGTGCCAGCTCACCGCGAGAGACAGGGGTACCCTACGAGCAGTACTTC. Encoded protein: CASSPRETGVPYEQYF.

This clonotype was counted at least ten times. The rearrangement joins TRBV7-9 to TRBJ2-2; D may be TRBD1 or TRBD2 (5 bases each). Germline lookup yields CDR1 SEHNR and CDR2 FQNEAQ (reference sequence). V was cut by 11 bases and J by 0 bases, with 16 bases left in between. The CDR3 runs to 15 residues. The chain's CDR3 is CAATSGAANTGELFF. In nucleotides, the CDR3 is TGTGCCGCTACCTCCGGGGCCGCGAACACCGGGGAGCTGTTTTTT.